In this sample, the clone carrying this T cell receptor beta chain turned up once. Its specificity is unknown. The V and J ends lost 3 bases and 4 bases respectively, with 18 bases between them. Germline assignment: CDR1 SGHDN and CDR2 FVKESK. The CDR3 runs 16 residues. Assay used: immunoSEQ multiplex PCR; TCRdb lists only in-frame clones, some missing. This sample has around 2.5 million clones, with 90% to 95% found just once. This entry comes from a study of shared clonotypes between healthy human individuals. Findings and caveats of the study: Naive subsets generally had larger estimated richness than memory subsets.

V and J are TRBV14 and TRBJ2-5; the D gene could be TRBD1 or TRBD2 (5 bases each). Material for sequencing was naive CD4+ T cells from PBMCs. Sample subset: CD45RA+ positively selected. The TCR originated in a man between 18 and 29 years old in good health. Some clones in this sample may be carry-over from other donors' samples. CDR3 nucleotides: TGTGCCAGCAGCCACGACCGGGACCCCGTGAGAGAGACCCAGTACTTC. Its translation: CASSHDRDPVRETQYF.